Shown below are 32 T cell receptor beta chains from a single sample sequenced in a study of blood T cell repertoires in COVID-19 (dated by TCRdb to 2020 to 2022). Receptors were amplified or captured by the immunoSEQ multiplex PCR assay. TCRdb's version of the immuneACCESS table is confined to in-frame rearrangements and falls short of the full clone set. An unresolved V gene accounts for under half of the shortfall where checked; the remainder is of unknown origin. In this sample the table shows 200,000 to 250,000 clones, approximately 90% of which occur a single time. The ten biggest clones cover about 1% of the sample. The sequenced material came from PBMCs or T cells enriched from blood (not recorded which). The receptors derive from a man between 50 and 59 years old who had been exposed to COVID-19.

The chain has TRBV3-1 (or the pseudogene TRBV3-2) and TRBJ1-4, with D unclear. The length of the CDR3 is 14 residues. Per the germline V gene, CDR1 is LGHDT and CDR2 is YNNKEL (reference sequence). The CDR3, as DNA: TGTGCATCACGGGGTTACGGTCGAAATGAAAAACTGTTTTTT. It yields the protein CASRGYGRNEKLFF.

This clone was found once. This chain joins TRBV27 and TRBJ2-2; D call uncertain. V dropped 5 bases and J dropped 8 bases, with 9 bases sitting between them. There are 12 residues in the CDR3. Germline lookup yields CDR1 MNHEY and CDR2 SMNVEV (reference sequence). CDR3 coding DNA: TGTGCCAGCAGTCTCCGGGTAGGGGAGCTGTTTTTT. Translation gives CASSLRVGELFF.

The CDR3 here is CASSLDATVYGYTF. Written as DNA, the CDR3 is TGTGCCAGCAGCTTAGACGCGACTGTCTATGGCTACACCTTC. The chain uses TRBV11-2 and TRBJ1-2; no clear D. With 0 bases removed from V and 4 bases from J, the gap between germline ends came to 9 bases. This CDR3 has 14 amino acids. Germline V gives CDR1 SGHAT, CDR2 FQNNGV. Variable domain in full (rest from reference TRBV11-2 and TRBJ1-2): EAGVAQSPRYKIIEKRQSVAFWCNPISGHATLYWYQQILGQGPKLLIQFQNNGVVDDSQLPKDRFSAERLKGVDSTLKIQPAKLEDSAVYLCASSLDATVYGYTFGSGTRLTVV.

CDR3 residues: CASSSIAGGPGEQFF. DNA of the CDR3: TGTGCCAGCAGCTCTATCGCGGGAGGGCCGGGCGAGCAGTTCTTC. This rearrangement joins TRBV7-9 to TRBJ2-1; 9 bases agree with TRBD2. V lost 4 bases and J lost 10; bases outside the gene matches: 11. Germline CDR1 is SEHNR and CDR2 is FQNEAQ (reference sequence). The CDR3 contains 15 residues. The full variable domain, with the rest looked up from reference TRBV7-9 and TRBJ2-1, is DTGVSQNPRHKITKRGQNVTFRCDPISEHNRLYWYRQTLGQGPEFLTYFQNEAQLEKSRLLSDRFSAERPKGSFSTLEIQRTEQGDSAMYLCASSSIAGGPGEQFFGPGTRLTVL.

The chain couples TRBV19 to TRBJ1-2; D is undetermined. CDR1 and CDR2 from the germline V gene are LNHDA and SQIVND (reference sequence). The CDR3 consists of 14 residues. Trimming took off 5 bases at V and 3 bases at J, with 13 bases between the two ends. Written as DNA, the CDR3 is TGTGCCAGTAGTTCCGGACCCGGGGACTATGGCTACACCTTC. This codes for CASSSGPGDYGYTF.

The sample holds a few counts of this clone. The J gene is TRBJ2-7, the V gene TRBV5-8, with 8 bases lining up with TRBD1. This CDR3 region has 14 residues. Losses at the gene ends were 3 bases for V and 5 bases for J; bases not matched to a gene: 7. In germline, CDR1 is SGHTS, CDR2 YDEGEE. CDR3 in DNA: TGTGCCAGCAGCTCCCCAAGGACAGGGAACGAGCAGTACTTC. Amino acids: CASSSPRTGNEQYF.

The chain links TRBV9 to TRBJ2-2, with a possible D match to TRBD1 (5 bases). CDR1 is SGDLS and CDR2 is YYNGEE in the germline V gene. The length of the CDR3 is 16 residues. The V end lost 3 bases, the J end lost 2 bases, and 14 bases lay between the germline ends. The CDR3 nucleotides are TGTGCCAGCAGCGCCCCGTCGCGGACAAACACCGGGGAGCTGTTTTTT. Its translation is CASSAPSRTNTGELFF.

The chain employs TRBV28 and TRBJ2-3; D is possibly TRBD2 (6 bases). Deletions cut 5 bases from V and 6 bases from J, with 24 bases between. CDR3 size: 17 residues. Germline V lookup: CDR1 MDHEN, CDR2 SYDVKM. CDR3 DNA: TGTGCCAGCAGTCCCTCGAACCCGGGACTCCCAGGGGATACGCAGTATTTT. As protein: CASSPSNPGLPGDTQYF. Together with reference TRBV28 and TRBJ2-3, the CDR3 gives the full variable domain: DVKVTQSSRYLVKRTGEKVFLECVQDMDHENMFWYRQDPGLGLRLIYFSYDVKMKEKGDIPEGYSVSREKKERFSLILESASTNQTSMYLCASSPSNPGLPGDTQYFGPGTRLTVL.

The chain couples TRBV30 to TRBJ2-7; no reliable D call. The CDR3 extends over 12 amino acids. Germline CDR1 is GTSNPN and CDR2 is SVGIG (reference sequence). V gave up 3 bases and J gave up 6 bases, with 12 bases separating them. CDR3 protein: CAWSVSITEQYF. The CDR3 coding sequence is TGTGCCTGGAGCGTGAGTATTACCGAGCAGTACTTC.

V usage is TRBV19 and J usage is TRBJ2-3; 9 positions agree with TRBD1. Germline CDR1 LNHDA, CDR2 SQIVND (reference sequence). The ends lost 9 bases at V and 3 bases at J; junction bases unmatched: 4. The CDR3 has 13 amino acids. CDR3 nucleotide sequence: TGTGCCAGCAGGGACAGGGCTACAGATACGCAGTATTTT. Protein sequence: CASRDRATDTQYF.

V and J are TRBV7-2 and TRBJ2-1; D is undetermined. Trimming pared 5 bases from V and 7 bases from J, leaving 15 bases between. The CDR3 runs to 14 residues. Per germline, CDR1 SGHTA and CDR2 FQGNSA. The CDR3 region is CASSPRRSINEQFF. CDR3 bases: TGTGCCAGCAGCCCTAGGCGGTCGATAAATGAGCAGTTCTTC.

The rearrangement links TRBV28 to TRBJ2-7, with D perhaps TRBD2 (5 bases). Trimming took off 5 bases at V and 4 bases at J, with 18 bases between the two ends. This CDR3 region has 15 residues. Germline CDR1 and CDR2: MDHEN and SYDVKM. CDR3 in DNA: TGTGCCAGCAGTATCCGGCCGGAGACGGGGTACGAGCAGTACTTC. It is translated as CASSIRPETGYEQYF.

This chain links TRBV6-5 with TRBJ2-1, with 8 bases fitting TRBD2. Trimming removed 5 bases from V and 9 bases from J; junction bases left unmatched: 12. Germline V gene data show CDR1 as MNHEY and CDR2 as SVGAGI. CDR3 length: 15 residues. CDR3 in DNA: TGTGCCAGCAGTCCAGTCGGGGGGGCCGAAGGTGAGCAGTTCTTC. As protein: CASSPVGGAEGEQFF.

The chain combines TRBV4-1 with TRBJ1-5; tentative D call: TRBD1 (6 bases). Trimming took 0 bases from V and 0 from J, leaving 6 bases between them. This CDR3 contains 15 residues. Germline loops: CDR1 MGHRA, CDR2 YSYEKL. The CDR3, as DNA: TGCGCCAGCAGCCAAGAGGACAGTAGCAATCAGCCCCAGCATTTT. This codes for CASSQEDSSNQPQHF.

This chain uses TRBV28 with TRBJ1-1; no reliable D call. CDR1 MDHEN and CDR2 SYDVKM come from the germline V gene. This CDR3 is 11 amino acids long. Trimming left V 11 bases short and J 0 bases short, with 7 bases between. The CDR3 DNA follows: TGTGCCGTGCAGATGAACACTGAAGCTTTCTTT. This encodes CAVQMNTEAFF.

The chain links TRBV12-3 or TRBV12-4 to TRBJ1-6, with a possible D match to TRBD1 (5 bases). V shed 3 bases and J shed 10 bases, with 10 bases lying between them. The CDR3 spans 13 residues. The CDR3 region is CASSLGGSSPLHF. The CDR3 DNA reads as TGTGCCAGCAGTTTGGGGGGATCATCACCCCTCCACTTT.

The J gene is TRBJ1-3, the V gene TRBV5-6; D may be TRBD1 (5 bases). The V end lost 4 bases, the J end lost 4 bases, and 18 bases lay between the germline ends. Germline CDR1 SGHDT, CDR2 YYEEEE. The CDR3 is 16 amino acids. CDR3 protein: CASSLAGGGLGNTIYF. DNA for the CDR3: TGTGCCAGCAGCCTCGCGGGGGGAGGGCTCGGAAACACCATATATTTT.

The gene calls are TRBV10-3 and TRBJ2-7, with a tentative D call TRBD1 (5 bases). Trimming cost V 7 bases and J 1 base, with 14 bases left between them. Germline-derived CDR1 and CDR2 are ENHRY and SYGVKD. This CDR3 spans 14 amino acids. The CDR3 DNA reads TGTGCCATCACCGCGACAGAAGCGTCCTACGAGCAGTACTTC. Translation: CAITATEASYEQYF.

The V call is TRBV28, the J call TRBJ1-1, with 10 bases aligning to TRBD1. The ends lost 5 bases at V and 4 bases at J; junction bases unmatched: 4. The CDR3 length is 14 residues. Germline-derived CDR1 and CDR2 are MDHEN and SYDVKM. CDR3 protein: CASSTWTGGTEAFF. The CDR3 region has the DNA TGTGCCAGCAGTACCTGGACAGGGGGCACTGAAGCTTTCTTT.

The genes are TRBV24-1 and TRBJ1-4; the D gene is possibly TRBD1 (6 bases). The CDR3 has 15 amino acids. Trimming pared 4 bases from V and 8 bases from J, leaving 16 bases between. CDR1 and CDR2 (germline): KGHDR, SFDVKD. The CDR3 nucleotides read TGTGCCACCAGTGACCCACAGGGAGTGGGGGAAAAACTGTTTTTT. Translating it yields CATSDPQGVGEKLFF.

The V gene is TRBV5-4, the J gene TRBJ2-1; 10 bases agree with TRBD2. Germline V gene lookup returns CDR1 SGHNT and CDR2 YYREEE (reference sequence). The V segment lost 3 bases and the J segment 8 bases; nucleotides outside the gene matches: 11. This CDR3 has 16 amino acids. The CDR3 protein is CASSYATKRGGHEQFF. The CDR3 coding sequence is TGTGCCAGCAGCTACGCGACTAAGCGGGGGGGCCATGAGCAGTTCTTC.

The V gene is TRBV24-1, the J gene TRBJ1-5; TRBD1 is a possible D gene (5 bases). This CDR3 has 15 residues. V lost 9 bases to trimming and J lost 6 bases, with 20 bases between them. CDR1 and CDR2 (germline): KGHDR, SFDVKD. The CDR3 DNA reads TGTGCCACCCTTATATTACGGGGGATTGGTCAGCCCCAGCATTTT. This translates into CATLILRGIGQPQHF.

This chain uses TRBV10-3 with TRBJ1-1; D ambiguous. The CDR3 extends over 14 amino acids. Germline V CDR1 and CDR2: ENHRY, SYGVKD. The germline V and J ends were trimmed by 3 bases and 4 bases, with 12 bases remaining between them. The CDR3 sequence: CAISERRDITEAFF. The DNA of the CDR3 is TGTGCCATCAGTGAAAGACGGGATATCACTGAAGCTTTCTTT.

The rearrangement links TRBV19 to TRBJ2-1, with 9 nucleotides matching TRBD2. V lost 5 bases to trimming and J lost 3 bases; unmatched junction nucleotides: 8. Germline assignment: CDR1 LNHDA and CDR2 SQIVND (reference sequence). This CDR3 has 16 amino acids. CDR3 coding DNA: TGTGCCAGTAGTTATAGCGGGAGTGGGAGCTACAATGAGCAGTTCTTC. This translates into CASSYSGSGSYNEQFF.

This clone appeared once. V gene TRBV28 combines with J gene TRBJ1-5; D perhaps matches TRBD1 (6 bases). Germline V lookup: CDR1 MDHEN, CDR2 SYDVKM. The CDR3 is made up of 17 amino acids. With 5 bases removed from V and 0 bases from J, the gap between germline ends came to 17 bases. CDR3: CASSVRGAEYSNQPQHF. The CDR3 DNA reads as TGTGCCAGCAGTGTACGGGGGGCGGAATATAGCAATCAGCCCCAGCATTTT.

This clone appeared a few times. The V and J genes are TRBV29-1 and TRBJ1-4, with D possibly matching TRBD1 (5 bases). Trimming took 2 bases from V and 7 from J, leaving 8 bases between them. The V gene's germline CDR1 is SQVTM and CDR2 ANQGSEA. This CDR3 is built from 12 residues. The DNA of the CDR3 is TGCAGCGTTGAACAGGGAGGTGAAAAACTGTTTTTT. It specifies CSVEQGGEKLFF. The full variable domain, in which reference TRBV29-1 and TRBJ1-4 provide the parts outside the CDR3, is SAVISQKPSRDICQRGTSLTIQCQVDSQVTMMFWYRQQPGQSLTLIATANQGSEATYESGFVIDKFPISRPNLTFSTLTVSNMSPEDSSIYLCSVEQGGEKLFFGSGTQLSVL.

J is TRBJ1-2 and V is TRBV7-9, with unresolved D. Trimming took off 5 bases at V and 2 bases at J, with 9 bases between the two ends. The CDR3 extends over 13 amino acids. Looked up from germline, CDR1 is SEHNR and CDR2 is FQNEAQ (reference sequence). In DNA, the CDR3 is TGTGCCAGCAGCCCCGGGTCCAACTATGGCTACACCTTC. It encodes CASSPGSNYGYTF.

J is TRBJ2-7 and V is TRBV6-5; D possibly corresponds to TRBD2 (5 bases). The CDR3 runs 15 residues. CDR1 is MNHEY and CDR2 is SVGAGI in the germline V gene. The germline V and J ends were trimmed by 5 bases and 0 bases, with 14 bases remaining between them. Here the CDR3 DNA reads TGTGCCAGCAGTCTGAGGAGGCACCCCTCCTACGAGCAGTACTTC. Amino acids: CASSLRRHPSYEQYF.

The chain has TRBV28 and TRBJ1-3; tentatively, D is TRBD1 (5 bases). The CDR3 is 14 residues long. Germline-derived CDR1 and CDR2 are MDHEN and SYDVKM. V lost 9 bases, J lost 1 base, and 13 bases lay in between. In DNA form, the CDR3 reads TGTGCCAGTAAATCGACAGTTTCTGGAAACACCATATATTTT. It encodes CASKSTVSGNTIYF.

CDR3 region: CASSQDRGPQETQYF. CDR3 DNA: TGTGCCAGCAGCCAAGATAGGGGCCCACAAGAGACCCAGTACTTC. The chain couples TRBV3-1 (or the pseudogene TRBV3-2) to TRBJ2-5; D is possibly TRBD1 (5 bases). The CDR3 sequence is 15 residues long. CDR1 is LGHDT and CDR2 is YNNKEL in the germline V gene (reference sequence). The V end was cut by 0 bases, the J end by 2 bases, with 10 bases between.

The J gene is TRBJ2-2, the V gene TRBV5-1, with D unclear. Germline V gene sequence: CDR1 SGHRS, CDR2 YFSETQ. This CDR3 is 13 amino acids long. V dropped 0 bases and J dropped 6 bases, with 6 bases sitting between them. CDR3 DNA sequence: TGCGCCAGCAGCTTGGTAAGCGCCGGGGAGCTGTTTTTT. Translation: CASSLVSAGELFF.

In DNA, the CDR3 is TGCGCCAGCAGCCGTGATGGGACAGGTTACACCGGGGAGCTGTTTTTT. This gives the protein CASSRDGTGYTGELFF. The chain has TRBV5-1 and TRBJ2-2, with 8 bases fitting TRBD1. The trim removed 4 bases at V and 3 bases at J, leaving 8 bases unmatched. The CDR3 runs 16 residues. The germline CDR1 and CDR2 sequences are SGHRS and YFSETQ. Full variable domain (remainder filled in from reference TRBV5-1 and TRBJ2-2): KAGVTQTPRYLIKTRGQQVTLSCSPISGHRSVSWYQQTPGQGLQFLFEYFSETQRNKGNFPGRFSGRQFSNSRSEMNVSTLELGDSALYLCASSRDGTGYTGELFFGEGSRLTVL.